This T cell receptor (beta chain) was retrieved from a study of blood T cell repertoires in COVID-19. On the study more broadly: Whether acute or convalescent, the COVID-19 samples came from the United States, Italy and Spain. In each case, the material was cDNA or gDNA derived from T cells, B-cell-depleted T cells, or PBMCs.

This clone was seen a handful of times. CDR3 length: 15 residues. V lost 0 bases, J lost 1 base, and 10 bases lay in between. In germline, CDR1 is SGHRS, CDR2 YFSETQ. Under the authors' procedure: It was from reference gene primer amplification that nucleated cell counts were estimated. Some clones are missing from TCRdb's copy, which holds only in-frame ones; the method was immunoSEQ multiplex PCR. The DNA was the basis for D and trimming; V, J and clone size are from that table. The sample has fewer than 95,000 clones, 85% to 90% seen once. This sequence joins TRBV5-1 and TRBJ2-5; D may be TRBD2 (6 bases). Sequencing used peripheral blood. This sequence originates from an elderly woman with acute or convalescent COVID-19. In DNA form, the CDR3 reads TGCGCCAGCAGCTTGGACGGGACTCGCCAAGAGACCCAGTACTTC. Encoded protein: CASSLDGTRQETQYF.